This T cell receptor (beta chain) is drawn from a study of shared clonotypes between healthy human individuals. There are a few counts of this clone. Healthy HIV-negative adults without recent acute infections or vaccinations served as donors. The CDR3 is made up of 16 amino acids. Trimming left V 0 bases short and J 0 bases short, with 9 bases between. CDR1 and CDR2 (germline): SGHVS, FNYEAQ. Here immunoSEQ multiplex PCR was the method, and the copy in TCRdb shows in-frame clones only, minus some. The repertoire includes a few hundred thousand clones, roughly 70% of them detected once, and roughly 10% sits in the top ten.

Material: memory CD4+ T cells sorted from blood. Subset described: CD45RA-negative fraction. The genes are TRBV7-6 and TRBJ1-3; D is unclear. This sequence originates from a man aged 25 to 45 in good health. CDR3 protein: CASSLAQVISGNTIYF. DNA for the CDR3: TGTGCCAGCAGCTTAGCCCAGGTTATCTCTGGAAACACCATATATTTT.